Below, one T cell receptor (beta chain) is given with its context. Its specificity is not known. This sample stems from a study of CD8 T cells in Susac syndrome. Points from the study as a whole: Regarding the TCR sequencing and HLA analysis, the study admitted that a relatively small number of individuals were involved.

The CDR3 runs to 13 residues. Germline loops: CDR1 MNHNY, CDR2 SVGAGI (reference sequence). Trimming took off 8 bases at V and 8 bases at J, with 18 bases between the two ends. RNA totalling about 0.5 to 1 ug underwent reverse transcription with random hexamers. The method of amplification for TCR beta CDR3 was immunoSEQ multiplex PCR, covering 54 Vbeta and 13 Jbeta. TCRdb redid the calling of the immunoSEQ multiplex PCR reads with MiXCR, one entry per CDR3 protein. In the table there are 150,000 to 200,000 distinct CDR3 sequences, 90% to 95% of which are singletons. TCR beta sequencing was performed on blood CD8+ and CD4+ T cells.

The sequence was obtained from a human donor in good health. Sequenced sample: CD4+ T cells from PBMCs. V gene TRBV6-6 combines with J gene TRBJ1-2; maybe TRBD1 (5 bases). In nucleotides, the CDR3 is TGTGCCAGCCGACTCTCGGGGGAGGGAGGCTACACCTTC. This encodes CASRLSGEGGYTF.